The 20 T cell receptor beta chains reported below all come from one sample, sequenced in a study of shared clonotypes between healthy human individuals. Clones were read by immunoSEQ multiplex PCR, and TCRdb kept only the in-frame ones, dropping some. The sample carries approximately 1.4 million clones, 98% recorded once. Sequencing was carried out using naive CD4+ T cells sorted from blood. Sample subset: CD45RA+ positively selected. The receptor source for this set is a man aged 30 to 39 in good health.

This clone was observed a few times. The same CDR3 arises from other DNA sequences in this sample as well. The chain has TRBV5-1 and TRBJ2-3; D gene uncertain. CDR1 and CDR2 from the germline V gene are SGHRS and YFSETQ. This CDR3 contains 12 residues. The V and J ends lost 0 bases and 2 bases respectively, with 1 base between them. The CDR3 DNA sequence: TGCGCCAGCAGCTTGGCCACAGATACGCAGTATTTT. Its translation is CASSLATDTQYF. The full variable domain, in which reference TRBV5-1 and TRBJ2-3 provide the parts outside the CDR3, is KAGVTQTPRYLIKTRGQQVTLSCSPISGHRSVSWYQQTPGQGLQFLFEYFSETQRNKGNFPGRFSGRQFSNSRSEMNVSTLELGDSALYLCASSLATDTQYFGPGTRLTVL.

V usage is TRBV15 and J usage is TRBJ2-5; D uncertain. Germline V gene lookup returns CDR1 LNHNV and CDR2 YYDKDF (reference sequence). V lost 3 bases and J 1 base, leaving 9 bases between the germline ends. The CDR3 length is 14 residues. DNA of the CDR3: TGTGCCACCAGCAGGCCTCGTCCCCAAGAGACCCAGTACTTC. Its protein product is CATSRPRPQETQYF.

Note on this clone: Different DNA sequences within this sample yield the same CDR3. V gene TRBV18 combines with J gene TRBJ1-4; no clear D. There are 14 residues in the CDR3. Germline-derived CDR1 and CDR2 are KGHSH and LQKENI. Trimming removed 3 bases at V and 2 bases at J, with 7 bases between. The CDR3 sequence: CASSPGSTNEKLFF. CDR3 in DNA: TGTGCCAGCTCACCGGGCAGCACTAATGAAAAACTGTTTTTT.

The chain combines TRBV7-6 with TRBJ1-5, with D maybe TRBD1 (6 bases). The CDR3 is made up of 15 amino acids. The germline gives CDR1 SGHVS, CDR2 FNYEAQ. The ends were cut back, 1 base at V and 4 bases at J, with 11 bases in the middle. The CDR3 sequence is CASSLGPGANQPQHF. As DNA, the CDR3 is TGTGCCAGCAGCTTAGGTCCGGGGGCGAATCAGCCCCAGCATTTT.

The chain has TRBV27 and TRBJ1-2; perhaps TRBD1 as D (6 bases). This CDR3 spans 16 amino acids. Deletions cut 4 bases from V and 4 bases from J, with 19 bases between. Germline V gene data show CDR1 as MNHEY and CDR2 as SMNVEV (reference sequence). CDR3 loop: CASSYVRGSSSYGYTF. The CDR3 region has the DNA TGTGCCAGCAGTTACGTCAGGGGATCCTCGTCCTATGGCTACACCTTC.

The gene calls are TRBV6-5 and TRBJ2-5; weak D call: TRBD1 (6 bases). Germline V gene data show CDR1 as MNHEY and CDR2 as SVGAGI. V lost 5 bases, J lost 2 bases, and 9 bases lay in between. This CDR3 spans 13 amino acids. CDR3 sequence (DNA): TGTGCCAGCAGTGTTCAGGGGCAAGAGACCCAGTACTTC. This translates into CASSVQGQETQYF.

The chain has TRBV5-1 and TRBJ2-3, with 12 bases that match TRBD2. In germline, CDR1 is SGHRS, CDR2 YFSETQ. The CDR3 contains 16 residues. The V and J ends lost 4 bases and 3 bases, in that order; junction bases with no gene match: 6. CDR3 nucleotides: TGCGCCAGCAGCACCTGGACTAGCGGGAAGACAGATACGCAGTATTTT. It codes for CASSTWTSGKTDTQYF.

The chain has TRBV7-6 and TRBJ2-1; TRBD1 agrees at 8 bases. The V gene's germline CDR1 is SGHVS and CDR2 FNYEAQ. V lost 6 bases, J lost 3 bases, and 7 bases stayed unmatched. The CDR3 has 15 amino acids. The CDR3 sequence: CASSRSGGDYNEQFF. DNA of the CDR3: TGTGCCAGCAGTCGTTCAGGGGGCGACTACAATGAGCAGTTCTTC.

The sample holds one count of this clone. This chain joins TRBV6-5 and TRBJ1-4; D is possibly TRBD1 (5 bases). Trimming took 3 bases from V and 0 from J, leaving 11 bases between them. The length of the CDR3 is 16 residues. The germline V gene has CDR1 MNHEY and CDR2 SVGAGI. For the CDR3, the DNA is TGTGCCAGCAGTTATCTGGGGGTCTCAACTAATGAAAAACTGTTTTTT. Its protein is CASSYLGVSTNEKLFF.

The rearrangement links TRBV6-6 to TRBJ2-2, with 8 bases fitting TRBD1. The CDR3 has 15 residues. The germline V gene encodes CDR1 MNHNY and CDR2 SVGAGI (reference sequence). J lost 2 bases, V lost 6 bases, and 5 bases had no gene match. The CDR3 nucleotides are TGTGCCAGCAGCCACGACAGGGGAAACACCGGGGAGCTGTTTTTT. Translated: CASSHDRGNTGELFF.

The chain employs TRBV28 and TRBJ2-7, with D tentatively TRBD1 or TRBD2 (5 bases each). The V and J ends lost 5 bases and 4 bases respectively, with 18 bases between them. Germline V lookup: CDR1 MDHEN, CDR2 SYDVKM. CDR3 size: 15 residues. The CDR3 DNA follows: TGTGCCAGCAGTCGGGGACCAGGATTTCTTTACGAGCAGTACTTC. It specifies CASSRGPGFLYEQYF.

The gene calls are TRBV19 and TRBJ1-1; TRBD1 is a possible D gene (5 bases). CDR1 and CDR2 (germline): LNHDA, SQIVND (reference sequence). Trimming removed 3 bases at V and 6 bases at J, with 20 bases between. CDR3 length equals 16 residues. The CDR3 protein is CASSIRQGGSVAEAFF. In nucleotides, the CDR3 is TGTGCCAGTAGTATCCGGCAGGGCGGTAGTGTCGCTGAAGCTTTCTTT.

Comment on this clone: In the same sample, other DNA sequences code for this CDR3. V usage is TRBV9 and J usage is TRBJ2-6; the D is unclear. Germline-derived CDR1 and CDR2 are SGDLS and YYNGEE. This CDR3 spans 15 amino acids. V lost 0 bases, J lost 0 bases, and 4 bases lay in between. The CDR3 coding sequence is TGTGCCAGCAGCGTAGGTCCCTCTGGGGCCAACGTCCTGACTTTC. It yields the protein CASSVGPSGANVLTF.

This chain connects TRBV6-6 to TRBJ1-3, with unresolved D. The CDR3 is 16 residues long. Germline loops: CDR1 MNHNY, CDR2 SVGAGI (reference sequence). Trimming removed 4 bases from V and 0 bases from J, with 13 bases in between. This CDR3 is CASSFPAGNSGNTIYF. The DNA of the CDR3 is TGTGCCAGCAGTTTCCCGGCGGGGAACTCTGGAAACACCATATATTTT.

This chain connects TRBV6-1 to TRBJ1-2; D remains ambiguous. Germline assignment: CDR1 MNHNS and CDR2 SASEGT. The CDR3 has 13 residues. V dropped 3 bases and J dropped 7 bases, with 12 bases sitting between them. CDR3 nucleotide sequence: TGTGCCAGCAGTGACTTGGCCAGCTCTGGCTACACCTTC. It translates to CASSDLASSGYTF.

V is TRBV6-1 and J is TRBJ2-7, with no clear D. Germline assignment: CDR1 MNHNS and CDR2 SASEGT. The CDR3 has 11 residues. V was trimmed by 4 bases and J by 3 bases, leaving 4 bases between them. The CDR3 is CASSGNYEQYF. In DNA form, the CDR3 reads TGTGCCAGCAGTGGGAACTACGAGCAGTACTTC.

This clone was detected only once. This chain links TRBV10-3 with TRBJ2-1; D unresolved. Germline lookup yields CDR1 ENHRY and CDR2 SYGVKD. The V end was cut by 4 bases, the J end by 0 bases, with 13 bases between. This CDR3 is 16 amino acids long. DNA of the CDR3: TGTGCCATCAGTGGCAAAACCCGGAGCTCCTACAATGAGCAGTTCTTC. It specifies CAISGKTRSSYNEQFF.

This chain connects TRBV2 to TRBJ1-1; D unclear. This CDR3 region has 11 residues. In germline, CDR1 is SNHLY, CDR2 FYNNEI. The V end was cut by 7 bases, the J end by 8 bases, with 11 bases between. The CDR3 DNA sequence: TGTGCCAGCAATGAGGCTGGGGAAGCTTTCTTT. Encoded protein: CASNEAGEAFF. Based on the CDR3 plus reference TRBV2 and TRBJ1-1, the full variable domain is EPEVTQTPSHQVTQMGQEVILRCVPISNHLYFYWYRQILGQKVEFLVSFYNNEISEKSEIFDDQFSVERPDGSNFTLKIRSTKLEDSAMYFCASNEAGEAFFGQGTRLTVV.

Worth noting for this clone: Other DNA sequences from this sample encode an identical CDR3 as well. The chain employs TRBV18 and TRBJ1-1; D gene unclear. The germline V gene has CDR1 KGHSH and CDR2 LQKENI. CDR3 length equals 13 residues. The V gene lost 3 bases and the J gene lost 1 base, with 6 bases spanning the gap. The CDR3 is CASSPGQNTEAFF. DNA for the CDR3: TGTGCCAGCTCACCTGGCCAGAACACTGAAGCTTTCTTT.

The chain has TRBV7-9 and TRBJ2-7; the D gene could be TRBD1 or TRBD2 (5 bases each). Germline loops: CDR1 SEHNR, CDR2 FQNEAQ (reference sequence). The ends were cut back, 3 bases at V and 7 bases at J, with 19 bases in the middle. CDR3 length: 15 amino acids. The CDR3 loop reads CASSFWDLQPREQYF. In DNA form, the CDR3 reads TGTGCCAGCAGCTTTTGGGACCTACAGCCCCGAGAGCAGTACTTC. The complete variable domain, with remaining parts taken from reference TRBV7-9 and TRBJ2-7, reads DTGVSQNPRHKITKRGQNVTFRCDPISEHNRLYWYRQTLGQGPEFLTYFQNEAQLEKSRLLSDRFSAERPKGSFSTLEIQRTEQGDSAMYLCASSFWDLQPREQYFGPGTRLTVT.